This TCR beta chain emerged from a study of CD8+ T cells in alopecia areata (dated by TCRdb to the late 2010s). Some background on the complete study: Treated patients were enrolled in an open-label pilot trial of oral tofacitinib, 5 to 10 mg twice daily, for moderate-to-severe alopecia areata. Tofacitinib was administered for 6 to 18 months, and 6 months of follow-up off drug were then conducted to assess delayed response and recurrence. In treated patients, disease severity was measured using the SALT score, which gives the percentage of scalp surface area affected. To study T cell clonal expansion in alopecia areata, the researchers applied high-throughput TCRbeta sequencing to both the C3H/HeJ mouse model and human patients. On the human side, TCRbeta sequencing was run on scalp tissue and on sorted CD4+ and CD8+ peripheral blood T cells from healthy controls and from alopecia areata patients with either patchy or totalis/universalis disease. Biopsies were taken from tofacitinib-treated patients at baseline and again at 4 and 24 weeks into treatment, and several of those patients also had a later scalp biopsy. Scalp clonality was compared among normal scalp (n=4), patchy alopecia areata scalp (n=8), and alopecia totalis/universalis scalp (n=8). The RNA source kit depended on sample type: the PAXgene miRNA kit for fixed scalp, the miRNeasy kit for PBMCs, and the RNeasy kit for mouse skin. Amplification of TCRbeta CDR3 regions was done by immunoSEQ multiplex PCR using 35 Vbeta forward primers and 13 Jbeta reverse primers. The study at large found these results: TCR sequences shared between patients were less clear than in mice, possibly partly because of HLA diversity in the patient population. Resident alphabeta T cells in normal human skin are also sequenced, complicating scalp TCR repertoire analysis, unlike mouse skin dominated by gammadelta T cells. Compared with normal scalp, lesional scalp, particularly in alopecia totalis/universalis, had higher clonality and more expanded CD8+ clones, which suggests antigenic drive. With tofacitinib, both scalp clonality and the number of expanded CD8+ clones among the top 100 scalp clones went down significantly. During tofacitinib treatment, many expanded lesional clones remained in scalp and blood, and this persistence may partly explain relapse after treatment is stopped. Because the treated cohort was small and had just a single nonresponder, larger studies are needed to establish links between baseline CD8+ expansion and response.

Interpreted using the paper, the treatment or condition label stands for: oral pan-JAK inhibitor, 5-10 mg twice daily. From alopecia areata patients, peripheral blood was collected along with lesional scalp punch biopsies. PBMCs were isolated by density centrifugation and stained for CD3, CD4 and CD8, and CD4+ and CD8+ T cells were sorted on a FACSAria. The germline V gene (reference sequence) provides CDR1 MNHNY and CDR2 SVGAGI. Trimming takes 7 bases off V and 9 bases off J; junction bases not matched to a gene: 10. The CDR3 sequence holds 14 residues, the cysteine and phenylalanine included. The kept DNA is CDR3 alone, 42 bases in frame from the first base. With respect to this clone: Its recognized antigen is unknown. Base-call qualities are not available, and no considerably larger clone is one nucleotide away.

Library creation used the immunoSEQ multiplex PCR assay. RNA was extracted from all samples and reverse transcribed into cDNA as template for TCR sequencing. First-strand cDNA was synthesized using SuperScript III with a 2:1 mix of oligo-dT and random hexamers. A synthetic immune receptor repertoire was used to gauge amplification bias, and whatever bias remained was removed computationally. The authors' pipeline ran thus. Raw reads were preprocessed to remove errors, and CDR3 was defined according to IMGT conventions as the region from the conserved cysteine to phenylalanine. Clonality was computed as 1 minus the Shannon entropy, with the entropy normalized by log2 of the number of productive unique TCRs. Scalp TCRbeta sequences were cross-referenced with sorted blood CD4 and CD8 repertoires so that the CD4 or CD8 identity of scalp clones could be inferred. The table comes from immuneACCESS by way of TCRdb, which keeps in-frame sequences with V and J called. Part of the clones is missing from these tables; in studies checked, under half for an unresolved V gene and the rest for unknown reasons. That table gives V, J and clone size, and the DNA gave D and trimming. The sample has 100,000 or so clones on record, 60% of them singletons. Of the sample, around 17% is held by the ten largest clones.

Recombination joined TRBV6-6 with TRBJ1-5; 9 of the junction bases match TRBD1. This TCR derives from a human donor with alopecia areata. This material consisted of CD8+ T cells sorted from blood, taken between weeks 55 and 65, from a patient treated with tofacitinib. The DNA reads as follows: TGTGCCAGCATTAGAGACAGGGGGATTGCGCCCCAGCATTTT. Its protein is CASIRDRGIAPQHF.